The 20 T cell receptor beta chains below all came from one sample that was sequenced in a study of cytomegalovirus exposure and HLA in healthy donors. Profiling relied on immunoSEQ multiplex PCR, and the TCRdb table lists in-frame clones only, not all of them. The data contain some 150,000 clones, 85% to 90% of them singletons. Sequencing input: PBMCs. The receptors were sampled from a man in his late teens or twenties in good health and CMV-seronegative.

This clone has more than one count but fewer than ten. The rearrangement links TRBV12-5 to TRBJ1-2; 7 nucleotides align to TRBD1. V was pared by 0 bases and J by 8 bases, with 3 bases of the junction left unmatched. Germline CDR1 is LGHNT and CDR2 is FRNRAP. The CDR3 is made up of 13 amino acids. The CDR3 bases are TGTGCTAGTGGTTTGGTCACAGGGGAAGGCTACACCTTC. This codes for CASGLVTGEGYTF.

The gene calls are TRBV2 and TRBJ2-7; 11 bases are a match to TRBD2. Trimming took 3 bases from V and 4 from J; bases not matched to a gene: 2. The CDR3 totals 14 residues. Looked up from germline, CDR1 is SNHLY and CDR2 is FYNNEI. The CDR3 DNA reads as TGTGCCAGCAGTGAGGGACTAGCGGATTACGAGCAGTACGTC. Translating it yields CASSEGLADYEQYV.

The DNA for the CDR3 is TGTGCCAGCAGCCTACTAGCGGGGGCGAACACCGGGGAGCTGTTTTTT. It encodes CASSLLAGANTGELFF. The chain links TRBV7-2 to TRBJ2-2, with 11 bases lining up with TRBD2. This CDR3 spans 16 amino acids. The germline V gene encodes CDR1 SGHTA and CDR2 FQGNSA. J gave up 0 bases and V 5 bases, and 2 bases lay outside the gene matches.

V is TRBV7-2 and J is TRBJ2-5; 9 bases are shared with TRBD1. This CDR3 contains 16 residues. V shed 1 base and J 5 bases; nucleotides not matched to a gene: 8. The germline gives CDR1 SGHTA, CDR2 FQGNSA. CDR3: CASSLGDRDFGETQYF. The CDR3 DNA sequence: TGTGCCAGCAGCTTAGGGGACAGGGATTTTGGCGAGACCCAGTACTTC.

The chain employs TRBV7-8 and TRBJ1-1; the D is unclear. This CDR3 has 15 residues. V was clipped by 5 bases and J by 2 bases, with 15 bases between them. Germline V lookup: CDR1 SGHVS, CDR2 FQNEAQ. The CDR3 sequence: CASSNPGVGNTEAFF. The CDR3 region has the DNA TGTGCCAGCAGCAACCCGGGAGTCGGTAACACTGAAGCTTTCTTT. Looking up the rest from reference TRBV7-8 and TRBJ1-1 gives the full variable domain: GAGVSQSPRYKVAKRGQDVALRCDPISGHVSLFWYQQALGQGPEFLTYFQNEAQLDKSGLPSDRFFAERPEGSVSTLKIQRTQQEDSAVYLCASSNPGVGNTEAFFGQGTRLTVV.

The chain links TRBV14 to TRBJ1-2; D unresolved. The CDR3 length is 13 residues. V was pared by 1 base and J by 8 bases, with 11 bases between. CDR1 and CDR2 (germline): SGHDN, FVKESK. The CDR3 sequence: CASSQGPGLGYTF. The DNA for the CDR3 is TGTGCCAGCAGCCAAGGACCCGGACTGGGCTACACCTTC.

The rearrangement uses TRBV5-1 and TRBJ2-5; the match to TRBD2 covers 12 bases. The germline gives CDR1 SGHRS, CDR2 YFSETQ. This CDR3 is 15 amino acids long. Germline trimming cut 4 bases from V and 5 bases from J; bases unmatched to any gene: 6. The CDR3 region is CASSPGLAGRETQYF. CDR3 nucleotides: TGCGCCAGCAGCCCAGGACTAGCGGGGCGTGAGACCCAGTACTTC.

This clone was seen only once. Here the CDR3 reads CASTGQLINEKLFF. CDR3 DNA: TGTGCCAGCACGGGACAGTTGATTAATGAAAAACTGTTTTTT. The chain carries TRBV2 and TRBJ1-4; 7 nucleotides line up with TRBD1. V was pared by 7 bases and J by 4 bases, with 6 bases of the junction left unmatched. This CDR3 has 14 residues. Germline V gives CDR1 SNHLY, CDR2 FYNNEI.

A single count supports this clone. This rearrangement joins TRBV28 to TRBJ1-1; 8 positions match TRBD1. Germline CDR1 and CDR2: MDHEN and SYDVKM. The CDR3 loop spans 16 amino acids. J was trimmed by 0 bases and V by 8 bases; bases with no gene match: 11. In DNA, the CDR3 is TGTGCCAGCGGGTTAGGACAGGGCACCATGAACACTGAAGCTTTCTTT. Its protein product is CASGLGQGTMNTEAFF.

The chain couples TRBV4-1 to TRBJ2-7; D is ambiguous. Per germline, CDR1 MGHRA and CDR2 YSYEKL. This CDR3 has 15 amino acids. Trimming shortened V by 0 bases and J by 2 bases, and 11 bases separated the two germline ends. The CDR3: CASSQESRLPYEQYV. The CDR3 coding sequence is TGCGCCAGCAGCCAAGAGAGCCGACTCCCCTACGAGCAGTACGTC.

The chain couples TRBV5-6 to TRBJ1-3, with D possibly TRBD1 on 5 matching bases. The germline V gene has CDR1 SGHDT and CDR2 YYEEEE. V was shortened by 3 bases and J by 2 bases, with 9 bases between the two germline ends. CDR3 length: 14 residues. The CDR3 sequence is CASSSTVAGNTIYF. The CDR3 bases are TGTGCCAGCAGCTCGACAGTTGCTGGAAACACCATATATTTT.

This clone was counted once. V is TRBV28 and J is TRBJ2-3; TRBD2 aligns across 11 bases. Looked up from germline, CDR1 is MDHEN and CDR2 is SYDVKM. This CDR3 is 15 amino acids long. V was clipped by 9 bases and J by 0 bases; unmatched bases: 5. The CDR3 region has the DNA TGTGCCAGTCTTGGGACTAGCGGTAGCACAGATACGCAGTATTTT. This gives the protein CASLGTSGSTDTQYF.

The sample holds one count of this clone. The V gene is TRBV4-1, the J gene TRBJ1-6, with 8 nucleotides matching TRBD1. Germline lookup yields CDR1 MGHRA and CDR2 YSYEKL. This CDR3 comprises 16 residues. The V and J ends lost 1 base and 10 bases, in that order; junction bases with no gene match: 9. The chain's CDR3 is CASSQVEGQGYSPLHF. The DNA for the CDR3 is TGCGCCAGCAGCCAAGTTGAAGGACAGGGATACTCACCCCTCCACTTT.

The V gene is TRBV28, the J gene TRBJ2-1, with 7 bases aligning to TRBD2. Germline CDR1 MDHEN, CDR2 SYDVKM. CDR3 length: 16 residues. Unmatched junction bases numbered 11, after V lost 5 bases and J lost 4 bases. The CDR3 sequence is CASSPLGRGIYNEQFF. Here the CDR3 DNA reads TGTGCCAGCAGTCCCCTGGGGCGGGGGATTTACAATGAGCAGTTCTTC. Full variable domain (rest looked up from reference TRBV28 and TRBJ2-1): DVKVTQSSRYLVKRTGEKVFLECVQDMDHENMFWYRQDPGLGLRLIYFSYDVKMKEKGDIPEGYSVSREKKERFSLILESASTNQTSMYLCASSPLGRGIYNEQFFGPGTRLTVL.

The J gene is TRBJ2-7, the V gene TRBV7-2; the match to TRBD1 covers 7 bases. Germline V gives CDR1 SGHTA, CDR2 FQGNSA. CDR3 size: 15 residues. With V trimmed by 6 bases and J by 3 bases, 11 bases remained unmatched. The CDR3 protein is CASSQDRALIYEQYV. The DNA of the CDR3 is TGTGCCAGCAGTCAAGACAGGGCCCTAATCTACGAGCAGTACGTC.

The CDR3 DNA follows: TGCGCCAGCAGCTCCGGCCGGGACACTAGGAATGAGCAGTTCTTC. Encoded protein: CASSSGRDTRNEQFF. This chain connects TRBV5-1 to TRBJ2-1, with a weak D call TRBD1 (6 bases). The ends were cut back, 3 bases at V and 7 bases at J, with 17 bases in the middle. This CDR3 region has 15 residues. Germline values: CDR1 SGHRS, CDR2 YFSETQ.

The chain uses TRBV6-6 and TRBJ2-4; D call uncertain. This CDR3 is built from 15 residues. Germline CDR1 and CDR2: MNHNY and SVGAGI (reference sequence). V was pared by 6 bases and J by 5 bases, with 17 bases between. CDR3 nucleotides: TGTGCCAGCAGCCGGCCCGTGTTAAGCGAAAACATTCAGTACTTC. This gives the protein CASSRPVLSENIQYF.

Here the CDR3 DNA reads TGTGCCAGTCGCCCCGGACAGGGGCTTAATGAAAAACTGTTTTTT. Amino acid sequence: CASRPGQGLNEKLFF. The rearrangement links TRBV19 to TRBJ1-4, with TRBD1 identical over 9 bases. Germline values: CDR1 LNHDA, CDR2 SQIVND (reference sequence). After removal of 8 bases from V and 4 bases from J, the junction contained 8 bases not matched to a gene. The CDR3 consists of 15 residues. Full variable domain (missing parts from reference TRBV19 and TRBJ1-4): DGGITQSPKYLFRKEGQNVTLSCEQNLNHDAMYWYRQDPGQGLRLIYYSQIVNDFQKGDIAEGYSVSREKKESFPLTVTSAQKNPTAFYLCASRPGQGLNEKLFFGSGTQLSVL.

The chain recombines TRBV6-6 with TRBJ1-4; 8 nucleotides match TRBD1. The CDR3 spans 15 residues. CDR1 is MNHNY and CDR2 is SVGAGI in the germline V gene (reference sequence). V was clipped by 6 bases and J by 5 bases; unmatched bases: 8. CDR3: CASRNDRGANEKLFF. CDR3 nucleotides: TGTGCCAGCAGGAATGACAGGGGCGCAAATGAAAAACTGTTTTTT.

The chain couples TRBV4-1 to TRBJ2-1; 7 nucleotides line up with TRBD2. The V and J ends lost 3 bases and 3 bases, in that order; junction bases with no gene match: 8. CDR1 MGHRA and CDR2 YSYEKL come from the germline V gene. There are 16 residues in the CDR3. The CDR3 here is CASSQGGTSNYNEQFF. Written as DNA, the CDR3 is TGCGCCAGCAGCCAGGGAGGGACTTCCAACTACAATGAGCAGTTCTTC.